This passage covers 2 T cell receptor beta chains from one sample sequenced in a study of blood T cell repertoires in COVID-19. Clones were sequenced by immunoSEQ multiplex PCR, and TCRdb holds only the in-frame ones, with some missing. The table shows about 140,000 clones, with around 87% occurring only once. The sequenced material came from peripheral blood. The receptors were gathered from a man aged 50-60 years with active COVID-19.

V is TRBV9 and J is TRBJ2-2; D is unresolved. The CDR3 length is 15 residues. Looked up from germline, CDR1 is SGDLS and CDR2 is YYNGEE. V was clipped by 0 bases and J by 1 base, with 7 bases between them. CDR3 nucleotide sequence: TGTGCCAGCAGCGTAGCCCCAGGGAACACCGGGGAGCTGTTTTTT. Residues: CASSVAPGNTGELFF.

The rearrangement joins TRBV7-2 to TRBJ2-5; weak D call: TRBD1 (5 bases). Germline V lookup: CDR1 SGHTA, CDR2 FQGNSA. With 1 base removed from V and 6 bases from J, the gap between germline ends came to 15 bases. CDR3 size: 15 residues. The CDR3 sequence is CASSLDRQSWKTQYF. The CDR3 nucleotides are TGTGCCAGCAGCTTAGATAGACAGTCATGGAAGACCCAGTACTTC.